Shown below are 27 T cell receptor beta chains from a single sample sequenced in a study of blood T cell repertoires in COVID-19. Sequencing used immunoSEQ multiplex PCR; TCRdb keeps in-frame clones, though not all of them. The profile covers 100,000 or so clones, with around 85% appearing a single time and about 1.8% taken by the ten largest. Sequencing input: peripheral blood. These receptors all stem from a woman aged 65 to 85 with active or convalescent COVID-19.

The J gene is TRBJ1-5, the V gene TRBV6-1; TRBD1 might be the D (6 bases). There are 16 residues in the CDR3. The germline gives CDR1 MNHNS, CDR2 SASEGT. The ends were cut back, 4 bases at V and 3 bases at J, with 16 bases in the middle. In DNA, the CDR3 is TGTGCCAGCAGTGGGGGGGGACAACCATCCAATCAGCCCCAGCATTTT. This translates into CASSGGGQPSNQPQHF.

This clone has just one count. V and J are TRBV5-5 and TRBJ2-7; 8 bases map to TRBD1. Trimming at V came to 0 bases and at J to 1 base, leaving 3 bases not matched to a gene. The length of the CDR3 is 15 residues. CDR1 and CDR2 (germline): SGHKS, YYEKEE (reference sequence). In DNA, the CDR3 is TGTGCCAGCAGCTTGGAGCAGGGGGCGTCCTACGAGCAGTACTTC. It is translated as CASSLEQGASYEQYF.

This clone came up once. The chain recombines TRBV18 with TRBJ2-3; TRBD2 agrees at 8 bases. The germline gives CDR1 KGHSH, CDR2 LQKENI. This CDR3 comprises 15 residues. The ends lost 9 bases at V and 2 bases at J; junction bases unmatched: 10. The CDR3 coding sequence is TGTGCCAGTTTGGCCAGCGGGGGAACCACAGATACGCAGTATTTT. It encodes CASLASGGTTDTQYF.

The chain is built from TRBV6-6 and TRBJ1-1; D not resolved. The V gene's germline CDR1 is MNHNY and CDR2 SVGAGI (reference sequence). V lost 0 bases and J 2 bases, leaving 7 bases between the germline ends. The CDR3 length is 14 residues. The CDR3 loop reads CASSYSPRNTEAFF. CDR3 DNA sequence: TGTGCCAGCAGTTACTCCCCGAGAAACACTGAAGCTTTCTTT.

This clone was counted a single time. Other nucleotide sequences in the sample specify the same CDR3. The J gene is TRBJ2-1, the V gene TRBV5-1; 11 nucleotides match TRBD1. The CDR3 has 14 residues. The V gene's germline CDR1 is SGHRS and CDR2 YFSETQ. Trimming cost V 4 bases and J 6 bases; bases outside gene matches: 3. The CDR3 DNA reads TGCGCCAGCAGCCCTGGGACAGGGGGCAATGAGCAGTTCTTC. It is translated as CASSPGTGGNEQFF.

This clone occurred once. The chain is built from TRBV6-5 and TRBJ1-2; 7 bases align to TRBD1. The junction had 9 bases not matched to a gene; V was cut back by 4 bases and J by 4 bases. The CDR3 has 15 amino acids. The germline gives CDR1 MNHEY, CDR2 SVGAGI. DNA for the CDR3: TGTGCCAGCAGTTCCGCGGACAGGTTAAGCTATGGCTACACCTTC. Its translation: CASSSADRLSYGYTF.

This clone turned up a few times. The rearrangement joins TRBV7-2 to TRBJ1-5; no definite D call. The germline V gene encodes CDR1 SGHTA and CDR2 FQGNSA. The CDR3 is made up of 13 amino acids. Deletions cut 2 bases from V and 5 bases from J, with 7 bases between. The CDR3 DNA reads as TGTGCCAGCAGCTTAAGAAGCGATCAGCCCCAGCATTTT. The encoded protein is CASSLRSDQPQHF.

This clone was detected a few times. The rearrangement uses TRBV19 and TRBJ1-1; 7 nucleotides line up with TRBD1. V lost 7 bases, J lost 1 base, and 6 bases stayed unmatched. Germline V lookup: CDR1 LNHDA, CDR2 SQIVND (reference sequence). The CDR3 extends over 14 amino acids. CDR3 loop: CASKGGTQNTEAFF. As DNA, the CDR3 is TGTGCCAGTAAAGGGGGCACCCAGAACACTGAAGCTTTCTTT.

V and J are TRBV18 and TRBJ2-7; 11 bases fit TRBD1. The germline V gene encodes CDR1 KGHSH and CDR2 LQKENI. Trimming removed 4 bases from V and 2 bases from J; junction bases left unmatched: 4. The CDR3 is 15 amino acids. For the CDR3, the DNA is TGTGCCAGCTCACAGGGACAGGGGGGTACCTACGAGCAGTACTTC. It specifies CASSQGQGGTYEQYF.

This clone has only a few counts. The gene calls are TRBV19 and TRBJ1-6; no reliable D call. CDR3 length: 14 amino acids. The germline V gene has CDR1 LNHDA and CDR2 SQIVND (reference sequence). Trimming took off 11 bases at V and 0 bases at J, with 11 bases between the two ends. Here the CDR3 reads CACNGSSYNSPLHF. The CDR3 coding sequence is TGTGCCTGTAACGGGAGCTCCTATAATTCACCCCTCCACTTT.

The rearrangement uses TRBV9 and TRBJ2-3; 11 bases line up with TRBD2. The length of the CDR3 is 16 residues. Germline CDR1 and CDR2: SGDLS and YYNGEE. The V gene end was trimmed by 3 bases and the J gene end by 4 bases; junction bases not matched to a gene: 7. The CDR3 sequence is CASSALPLAGADTQYF. The CDR3 bases are TGTGCCAGCAGCGCTCTCCCACTAGCGGGAGCAGATACGCAGTATTTT.

This chain joins TRBV7-9 and TRBJ2-1; TRBD1 agrees at 10 bases. Germline V gene sequence: CDR1 SEHNR, CDR2 FQNEAQ (reference sequence). J was trimmed by 2 bases and V by 5 bases; bases with no gene match: 3. The CDR3 extends over 15 amino acids. The CDR3 nucleotides are TGTGCCAGCAGCCCGGGACAGGGGACCTACAATGAGCAGTTCTTC. Translating it yields CASSPGQGTYNEQFF.

CDR3 sequence (DNA): TGCGCCAGCAGCCAAGCTAGCGGCTCCTACGAGCAGTACTTC. Its translation: CASSQASGSYEQYF. This chain joins TRBV5-1 and TRBJ2-7, with 7 positions matching TRBD2. J was trimmed by 0 bases and V by 4 bases; bases with no gene match: 4. This CDR3 spans 14 amino acids. CDR1 and CDR2 from the germline V gene are SGHRS and YFSETQ. The variable domain in full, completed from reference TRBV5-1 and TRBJ2-7, reads KAGVTQTPRYLIKTRGQQVTLSCSPISGHRSVSWYQQTPGQGLQFLFEYFSETQRNKGNFPGRFSGRQFSNSRSEMNVSTLELGDSALYLCASSQASGSYEQYFGPGTRLTVT.

The chain recombines TRBV7-9 with TRBJ1-1; 10 nucleotides agree with TRBD1. Germline V CDR1 and CDR2: SEHNR, FQNEAQ (reference sequence). Losses at the gene ends were 7 bases for V and 6 bases for J; bases not matched to a gene: 8. The CDR3 contains 14 residues. The CDR3: CASTIGQGEAEAFF. In DNA, the CDR3 is TGTGCCAGCACCATCGGACAGGGGGAAGCTGAAGCTTTCTTT.

This clone was observed once. The chain joins TRBV15 to TRBJ2-3; 10 bases match TRBD2. V gave up 3 bases and J gave up 3 bases; unmatched junction bases: 12. Germline V gene sequence: CDR1 LNHNV, CDR2 YYDKDF (reference sequence). The CDR3 has 18 residues. The CDR3: CATSSRAGGPGWTDTQYF. In nucleotides, the CDR3 is TGTGCCACCAGCAGTAGAGCGGGAGGGCCCGGGTGGACAGATACGCAGTATTTT. Full variable domain (remainder filled in from reference TRBV15 and TRBJ2-3): DAMVIQNPRYQVTQFGKPVTLSCSQTLNHNVMYWYQQKSSQAPKLLFHYYDKDFNNEADTPDNFQSRRPNTSFCFLDIRSPGLGDTAMYLCATSSRAGGPGWTDTQYFGPGTRLTVL.

V usage is TRBV30 and J usage is TRBJ2-7; TRBD2 might be the D (6 bases). The CDR3 extends over 15 amino acids. V was clipped by 0 bases and J by 2 bases, with 14 bases between them. The V gene's germline CDR1 is GTSNPN and CDR2 SVGIG (reference sequence). Here the CDR3 DNA reads TGTGCCTGGAGTGTAATGGGGGGAGGTACCTACGAGCAGTACTTC. Its protein is CAWSVMGGGTYEQYF.

The CDR3 here is CASGRQGVTGELFF. Written as DNA, the CDR3 is TGTGCCAGCGGGCGACAGGGGGTCACCGGGGAGCTGTTTTTT. The chain joins TRBV6-5 to TRBJ2-2, with 9 nucleotides matching TRBD1. Germline CDR1 is MNHEY and CDR2 is SVGAGI. The CDR3 is 14 residues long. V shed 8 bases and J 4 bases; nucleotides not matched to a gene: 5.

The chain joins TRBV6-5 to TRBJ2-2; D not resolved. Germline CDR1 reads MNHEY; CDR2 reads SVGAGI. The CDR3 is 14 residues long. V was shortened by 6 bases and J by 1 base, with 9 bases between the two germline ends. The CDR3 loop reads CASSLRLNTGELFF. In DNA, the CDR3 is TGTGCCAGCAGCTTGAGACTGAACACCGGGGAGCTGTTTTTT.

The chain is built from TRBV18 and TRBJ2-7; 8 bases are a match to TRBD2. Germline CDR1 and CDR2: KGHSH and LQKENI. This CDR3 has 15 amino acids. Unmatched junction bases numbered 4, after V lost 3 bases and J lost 0 bases. The chain's CDR3 is CASSPAGGGSYEQYF. In DNA, the CDR3 is TGTGCCAGCTCACCGGCGGGGGGCGGCTCCTACGAGCAGTACTTC. Looking up the rest from reference TRBV18 and TRBJ2-7 gives the full variable domain: NAGVMQNPRHLVRRRGQEARLRCSPMKGHSHVYWYRQLPEEGLKFMVYLQKENIIDESGMPKERFSAEFPKEGPSILRIQQVVRGDSAAYFCASSPAGGGSYEQYFGPGTRLTVT.

This clone was recorded once. The rearrangement joins TRBV4-1 to TRBJ2-7; no clear D. Germline V gene data show CDR1 as MGHRA and CDR2 as YSYEKL. The CDR3 has 14 amino acids. V was trimmed by 6 bases and J by 6 bases, leaving 18 bases between them. CDR3 nucleotide sequence: TGCGCCAGCAGTTCTCCTAAAAGCCGCCGCGAGCAGTACTTC. Its protein product is CASSSPKSRREQYF.

V gene TRBV5-7 combines with J gene TRBJ2-7, with D perhaps TRBD2 (5 bases). TRBV5-7 is labeled an ORF, and its function is uncertain. The CDR3 has 17 residues. V was trimmed by 4 bases and J by 5 bases, leaving 25 bases between them. In DNA, the CDR3 is TGTGCCAGCAGCCACCTGCGGGCTAGTTGTGAATTGGACGAGCAGTACTTC. Protein product: CASSHLRASCELDEQYF.

The CDR3 loop is CASSLSTGFGTDTQYF. In nucleotides, the CDR3 is TGCGCCAGCAGCTTGTCCACAGGGTTCGGCACAGATACGCAGTATTTT. V is TRBV5-1 and J is TRBJ2-3, with TRBD1 as a possible D gene (6 bases). The CDR3 extends over 16 amino acids. The germline V gene has CDR1 SGHRS and CDR2 YFSETQ. V was cut by 1 base and J by 1 base, with 13 bases left in between.

The V and J genes are TRBV7-2 and TRBJ1-5, with 9 nucleotides matching TRBD1. J was trimmed by 5 bases and V by 0 bases; bases with no gene match: 2. CDR1 is SGHTA, CDR2 FQGNSA, per germline. The CDR3 has 15 residues. CDR3 in amino acids: CASSLAWTGDQPQHF. CDR3 bases: TGTGCCAGCAGCTTAGCTTGGACAGGGGATCAGCCCCAGCATTTT.

V usage is TRBV11-2 and J usage is TRBJ2-7; TRBD2 agrees at 9 bases. Germline loops: CDR1 SGHAT, CDR2 FQNNGV. V gave up 5 bases and J gave up 2 bases; unmatched junction bases: 4. The CDR3 is made up of 14 amino acids. As DNA, the CDR3 is TGTGCCAGCAGCCCCCGCGGGGGGGCCTACGAGCAGTACTTC. Its protein product is CASSPRGGAYEQYF.

The table lists this clone with a count of one. The gene calls are TRBV3-1 (or the pseudogene TRBV3-2) and TRBJ1-6; the D is unclear. Germline CDR1 LGHDT, CDR2 YNNKEL (reference sequence). This CDR3 contains 14 residues. V gave up 5 bases and J gave up 6 bases, with 11 bases separating them. The CDR3 region is CASSYSGVNSPLHF. As DNA, the CDR3 is TGTGCCAGCAGCTACTCCGGGGTTAATTCACCCCTCCACTTT.

The chain has TRBV30 and TRBJ1-5; TRBD1 matches at 7 bases. Germline V lookup: CDR1 GTSNPN, CDR2 SVGIG (reference sequence). The trim removed 0 bases at V and 2 bases at J, leaving 4 bases unmatched. This CDR3 region has 15 residues. CDR3 protein: CAWSVRGLGNQPQHF. The CDR3 DNA sequence: TGTGCCTGGAGTGTAAGGGGGCTAGGCAATCAGCCCCAGCATTTT. The whole variable domain, remainder taken from reference TRBV30 and TRBJ1-5, is SQTIHQWPATLVQPVGSPLSLECTVEGTSNPNLYWYRQAAGRGLQLLFYSVGIGQISSEVPQNLSASRPQDRQFILSSKKLLLSDSGFYLCAWSVRGLGNQPQHFGDGTRLSIL.

The genes are TRBV5-5 and TRBJ2-7; possible D gene TRBD2, 6 bases. V lost 4 bases and J 0 bases, leaving 17 bases between the germline ends. Per the germline V gene, CDR1 is SGHKS and CDR2 is YYEKEE (reference sequence). CDR3 size: 16 residues. CDR3 nucleotides: TGTGCCAGCAGCCCTTTACTAGCTCCAGGCTCCTACGAGCAGTACTTC. It encodes CASSPLLAPGSYEQYF.